This T cell receptor beta chain was identified during a study of CD8 T cells in Susac syndrome. Diagnostic criteria defined recently for definite or probable disease were met by the Susac syndrome patients. Per germline, CDR1 GTSNPN and CDR2 SVGIG (reference sequence). Trimming at V came to 3 bases and at J to 2 bases, leaving 5 bases not matched to a gene. This CDR3 is 14 amino acids long. Roughly 0.45 to 1 ug RNA was reverse transcribed with random hexamers. In TCRdb, the immunoSEQ multiplex PCR reads were re-called with MiXCR into one record per CDR3 protein. The sample records more than 150,000 distinct CDR3 sequences, about 96% being singletons.

The sequence derives from a human donor with Susac syndrome. The chain combines TRBV30 with TRBJ2-7; 9 bases are shared with TRBD2. Sequencing was done on a sample of CD4+ T cells from PBMCs. In DNA form, the CDR3 reads TGTGCCTGGAGACCGGGACTAGCCGCCTACGAGCAGTACTTC. The encoded protein is CAWRPGLAAYEQYF. Full variable domain (missing parts from reference TRBV30 and TRBJ2-7): SQTIHQWPATLVQPVGSPLSLECTVEGTSNPNLYWYRQAAGRGLQLLFYSVGIGQISSEVPQNLSASRPQDRQFILSSKKLLLSDSGFYLCAWRPGLAAYEQYFGPGTRLTVT.